Sequencing of this TCR beta chain was carried out in a study of blood T cell repertoires in COVID-19. On the study more broadly: Collection of acute and convalescent COVID-19 samples took place in the United States, Italy and Spain. PBMCs, B-cell-depleted T cells, or T cells provided the cDNA or gDNA that made up the material.

Here immunoSEQ multiplex PCR was the method, and the copy in TCRdb shows in-frame clones only, minus some. The table records approximately 430,000 clones, 80% to 90% of them present only once. J gave up 5 bases and V 2 bases, and 6 bases lay outside the gene matches. Per germline, CDR1 LGHDT and CDR2 YNNKEL (reference sequence). The CDR3 spans 16 residues. The sequencing sample was made of peripheral blood. The gene calls are TRBV3-1 (or the pseudogene TRBV3-2) and TRBJ2-1; TRBD2 agrees at 10 bases. The TCR comes from a woman aged 25 to 45 with active or convalescent COVID-19. CDR3: CASSQPLAGANNEQFF. The CDR3 DNA follows: TGTGCCAGCAGCCAACCCCTAGCGGGGGCCAACAATGAGCAGTTCTTC.